This T cell receptor (beta chain) was obtained from a study of blood T cell repertoires in COVID-19. Libraries were prepared by immunoSEQ multiplex PCR; TCRdb keeps only in-frame clonotypes and omits some of them. Altogether about 91,000 clones are present, roughly 88% being singletons, with the ten largest covering roughly 7.4%. After removal of 0 bases from V and 4 bases from J, the junction contained 6 bases not matched to a gene. The CDR3 runs 16 residues. The germline V gene has CDR1 LNHNV and CDR2 YYDKDF (reference sequence). The sequenced sample was peripheral blood. The chain couples TRBV15 to TRBJ1-5; 7 bases match TRBD1. The source of this sequence is a woman between 65 and 79 years old with acute or convalescent COVID-19. The chain's CDR3 is CATSRDRTGVNQPQHF. DNA of the CDR3: TGTGCCACCAGCAGAGATCGCACAGGGGTAAATCAGCCCCAGCATTTT.